This T cell receptor (beta chain) was captured in a study of technical replicates of blood from a few donors. The CDR3 is 16 residues long. The ends were cut back, 4 bases at V and 2 bases at J, with 17 bases in the middle. The V gene's germline CDR1 is SEHNR and CDR2 FQNEAQ (reference sequence). Assay: immunoSEQ multiplex PCR; the TCRdb copy retains only in-frame clones and omits some. The sample carries tens of thousands of clones, approximately 94% recorded once. Sequencing was done on a sample of T cells isolated from PBMCs. V usage is TRBV7-9 and J usage is TRBJ1-2, with a tentative D call TRBD1 (6 bases). The source is a human donor in good health. CDR3 protein: CASSSLSAGANYGYTF. CDR3 DNA sequence: TGTGCCAGCAGCTCCCTTTCCGCAGGGGCGAACTATGGCTACACCTTC.